One sample yielded the 24 T cell receptor beta chains listed below, sequenced in a study of blood T cell repertoires in COVID-19. The repertoire was sequenced with immunoSEQ multiplex PCR; TCRdb's copy has only in-frame clones and lacks some. Of 110,000 or so clones in the sample, approximately 90% are singletons; the top ten hold 4.6%. Sequencing input: peripheral blood. These receptors were collected from a woman aged 45-59 years with acute or convalescent COVID-19.

This chain connects TRBV10-3 to TRBJ1-2; 8 nucleotides align to TRBD1. The junction had 10 bases not matched to a gene; V was cut back by 7 bases and J by 6 bases. The CDR3 loop spans 14 amino acids. Looked up from germline, CDR1 is ENHRY and CDR2 is SYGVKD. Written as DNA, the CDR3 is TGTGCCATCAAGGGGGACAGGAGCCCTCATGGCTACACCTTC. This translates into CAIKGDRSPHGYTF.

Written as DNA, the CDR3 is TGTGCCAGCTCCTACAGGGGGTTCTATGGCTACACCTTC. Its protein is CASSYRGFYGYTF. The gene calls are TRBV19 and TRBJ1-2, with TRBD1 matching 8 bases. The CDR3 length is 13 residues. V gave up 9 bases and J gave up 4 bases; unmatched junction bases: 7. From germline, CDR1 is LNHDA and CDR2 SQIVND (reference sequence).

The chain links TRBV7-2 to TRBJ1-4; D is undetermined. The CDR3 length is 14 residues. Germline V lookup: CDR1 SGHTA, CDR2 FQGNSA. V was pared by 5 bases and J by 4 bases, with 11 bases between. CDR3 DNA: TGTGCCAGCAGCCCAGACCACAGTAATGAAAAACTGTTTTTT. It specifies CASSPDHSNEKLFF.

V usage is TRBV27 and J usage is TRBJ1-6; tentative D call: TRBD1 (5 bases). The CDR3 covers 15 residues. V lost 8 bases, J lost 7 bases, and 18 bases lay in between. The germline V gene has CDR1 MNHEY and CDR2 SMNVEV (reference sequence). CDR3 protein: CASRSQGIGNSPLHF. In DNA form, the CDR3 reads TGTGCCAGCCGTTCGCAGGGTATTGGAAATTCACCCCTCCACTTT.

The CDR3 DNA reads as TGTGCCATCAGTGACGTCGGGGAAGATACGCAGTATTTT. It yields the protein CAISDVGEDTQYF. This chain uses TRBV10-3 with TRBJ2-3, with a tentative D call TRBD2 (5 bases). The germline V gene has CDR1 ENHRY and CDR2 SYGVKD. With 3 bases removed from V and 5 bases from J, the gap between germline ends came to 9 bases. This CDR3 region has 13 residues.

The V gene is TRBV7-2, the J gene TRBJ1-1, with 8 bases that match TRBD1. CDR1 is SGHTA, CDR2 FQGNSA, per germline. With V trimmed by 5 bases and J by 7 bases, 9 bases remained unmatched. The CDR3 length is 14 residues. The CDR3 protein is CASSQGQGGSEAFF. DNA of the CDR3: TGTGCCAGCAGCCAAGGACAGGGAGGGAGTGAAGCTTTCTTT.

The chain is built from TRBV28 and TRBJ1-5; D gene ambiguous. The CDR3 consists of 15 residues. The germline CDR1 and CDR2 sequences are MDHEN and SYDVKM. V was shortened by 5 bases and J by 5 bases, with 16 bases between the two germline ends. The CDR3 region is CASSEGGSLYQPQHF. The CDR3 nucleotides read TGTGCCAGCAGTGAGGGCGGGTCTCTATATCAGCCCCAGCATTTT.

The rearrangement links TRBV27 to TRBJ1-6, with a weak D call TRBD1 (6 bases). The germline V gene has CDR1 MNHEY and CDR2 SMNVEV (reference sequence). The germline V and J ends were trimmed by 1 base and 10 bases, with 17 bases remaining between them. CDR3 length: 16 residues. CDR3 nucleotides: TGTGCCAGCAGTTTATGGGGTGGGCCAGGGGTATCACCCCTCCACTTT. The encoded protein is CASSLWGGPGVSPLHF.

V is TRBV9 and J is TRBJ1-5; D unclear. CDR3 length: 15 residues. The V end was cut by 4 bases, the J end by 4 bases, with 15 bases between. The germline gives CDR1 SGDLS, CDR2 YYNGEE. The CDR3 DNA sequence: TGTGCCAGCAGCTCCCAAGGGAGGGTTAATCAGCCCCAGCATTTT. Translated, it gives CASSSQGRVNQPQHF.

The chain employs TRBV5-6 and TRBJ1-1, with D maybe TRBD1 (6 bases). Looked up from germline, CDR1 is SGHDT and CDR2 is YYEEEE. V was pared by 4 bases and J by 3 bases, with 13 bases between. The CDR3 has 14 residues. CDR3 sequence reads: CASSIDRRYTEAFF. Here the CDR3 DNA reads TGTGCCAGCAGCATAGACAGGAGATACACTGAAGCTTTCTTT.

This clone was found once. The chain is built from TRBV7-3 and TRBJ2-5, with 7 bases lining up with TRBD1. This CDR3 is 16 amino acids long. Germline CDR1 reads SGHTA; CDR2 reads FQGTGA. V was clipped by 2 bases and J by 2 bases; unmatched bases: 8. The CDR3 reads CASSLHGRGKQETQYF. DNA of the CDR3: TGTGCCAGCAGCTTACACGGCAGGGGGAAACAAGAGACCCAGTACTTC.

The chain has TRBV6-4 and TRBJ2-5; D is uncertain. The germline V gene encodes CDR1 MRHNA and CDR2 SNTAGT. This CDR3 has 13 amino acids. V was pared by 4 bases and J by 5 bases, with 11 bases between. CDR3 sequence (DNA): TGTGCCAGCAGTGTGAACCCTGGCGAGACCCAGTACTTC. This translates into CASSVNPGETQYF.

The rearrangement links TRBV5-5 to TRBJ2-7, with 8 bases identical to TRBD1. J gave up 3 bases and V 0 bases, and 5 bases lay outside the gene matches. The CDR3 consists of 15 residues. Germline V gene lookup returns CDR1 SGHKS and CDR2 YYEKEE (reference sequence). The CDR3 DNA reads as TGTGCCAGCAGCTTGGCCGGGACAGGAGTCTACGAGCAGTACTTC. It translates to CASSLAGTGVYEQYF.

The J gene is TRBJ1-1, the V gene TRBV7-9; D may be TRBD1 (6 bases). This CDR3 is built from 15 residues. The germline V gene has CDR1 SEHNR and CDR2 FQNEAQ (reference sequence). The V end was cut by 4 bases, the J end by 0 bases, with 12 bases between. The CDR3 nucleotides are TGTGCCAGCAGCTCCTACAGGGACATGAACACTGAAGCTTTCTTT. Translation: CASSSYRDMNTEAFF.

In this sample, this clone turned up once. The same CDR3 also results from other DNA sequences found in this sample. The chain combines TRBV18 with TRBJ1-2; D is unclear. From germline, CDR1 is KGHSH and CDR2 LQKENI. V shed 2 bases and J shed 3 bases, with 7 bases lying between them. The CDR3 loop spans 13 amino acids. CDR3 sequence: CASSPGQDYGYTF. CDR3 DNA: TGTGCCAGCTCACCAGGGCAGGACTATGGCTACACCTTC.

This clone was observed a handful of times. The chain is built from TRBV18 and TRBJ2-7; 12 positions agree with TRBD2. The CDR3 contains 17 residues. V lost 3 bases and J lost 4; bases outside the gene matches: 10. CDR1 KGHSH and CDR2 LQKENI come from the germline V gene. The CDR3 DNA reads as TGTGCCAGCTCACCTAGTAGGACTAGCGGGAAGCAATACGAGCAGTACTTC. Translation: CASSPSRTSGKQYEQYF.

The chain joins TRBV6-5 to TRBJ2-5; no firm D call. Germline assignment: CDR1 MNHEY and CDR2 SVGAGI. V lost 2 bases, J lost 5 bases, and 12 bases lay in between. The length of the CDR3 is 14 residues. CDR3 DNA sequence: TGTGCCAGCAGTTACCGAAGAGACACGGAGACCCAGTACTTC. Translating it yields CASSYRRDTETQYF.

This rearrangement joins TRBV4-1 to TRBJ2-1; 12 positions agree with TRBD2. Germline-derived CDR1 and CDR2 are MGHRA and YSYEKL. Trimming cost V 4 bases and J 4 bases; bases outside gene matches: 8. The CDR3 is 17 residues long. CDR3 sequence reads: CASSRELAGGRYNEQFF. The CDR3 DNA reads as TGCGCCAGCAGCCGTGAACTAGCGGGGGGCCGTTACAATGAGCAGTTCTTC.

The rearrangement joins TRBV6-1 to TRBJ2-1; 10 nucleotides agree with TRBD2. Germline CDR1 MNHNS, CDR2 SASEGT. With V trimmed by 3 bases and J by 14 bases, 4 bases remained unmatched. The CDR3 spans 12 residues. In DNA form, the CDR3 reads TGTGCCAGCAGTGATAGCGGGAGGCCCAAGTTCTTC. This translates into CASSDSGRPKFF.

The rearrangement links TRBV14 to TRBJ1-4, with a weak D call TRBD1 (5 bases). CDR1 is SGHDN and CDR2 is FVKESK in the germline V gene. V lost 4 bases and J 10 bases, leaving 10 bases between the germline ends. The CDR3 is made up of 12 amino acids. The CDR3 sequence is CASSPEGRKLFF. CDR3 in DNA: TGTGCCAGCAGCCCAGAGGGGCGAAAACTGTTTTTT.

This clone was seen a single time. This rearrangement joins TRBV19 to TRBJ2-1; 9 nucleotides agree with TRBD1. Per germline, CDR1 LNHDA and CDR2 SQIVND (reference sequence). J was trimmed by 5 bases and V by 8 bases; bases with no gene match: 7. The CDR3 length is 14 residues. CDR3 amino acids: CASQSGQGNNEQFF. The CDR3 coding sequence is TGTGCCAGTCAATCGGGACAGGGTAACAATGAGCAGTTCTTC.

The chain links TRBV7-6 to TRBJ2-2, with D possibly matching TRBD2 (6 bases). Germline V lookup: CDR1 SGHVS, CDR2 FNYEAQ. V gave up 5 bases and J gave up 3 bases, with 13 bases separating them. The CDR3 totals 15 residues. The DNA of the CDR3 is TGTGCCAGCAGCCCTAGTAGCGGACACACCGGGGAGCTGTTTTTT. It translates to CASSPSSGHTGELFF.

The CDR3 region has the DNA TGTGCCAGCACCCGACCGACAGGGCAATCCTACGAGCAGTACTTC. It encodes CASTRPTGQSYEQYF. The chain recombines TRBV28 with TRBJ2-7, with TRBD1 identical over 7 bases. This CDR3 is 15 amino acids long. Losses at the gene ends were 7 bases for V and 1 base for J; bases not matched to a gene: 10. Germline V gene lookup returns CDR1 MDHEN and CDR2 SYDVKM.

This clone was observed once. This chain connects TRBV27 to TRBJ1-5, with D possibly TRBD1 on 5 matching bases. Germline CDR1 reads MNHEY; CDR2 reads SMNVEV (reference sequence). Trimming stripped 9 bases from V and 5 bases from J, with 20 bases between. CDR3 length: 15 residues. The CDR3 DNA reads as TGTGCCAGAAATTGGTCAGGGTGGAACCATCAGCCCCAGCATTTT. Its translation is CARNWSGWNHQPQHF.